Listed below are T cell receptor beta chains from one sample, sequenced in a study of naive CD8 T cells in extremely preterm neonates. Using immunoSEQ multiplex PCR, the repertoire was profiled, and TCRdb retains in-frame clones only, with some absent. Of about 23,000 clones in the sample, about 91% were seen once. The specimen was naive CD8+ T cells from cord blood. The receptors here all came from a boy who was born preterm. Both conserved end residues are part of each CDR3. Each record gives: D gene, CDR3 length, V gene, J gene, clone size, CDR3 DNA, CDR3 protein. The D gene is left open where the match is weak. Part of the rows lack a size; the others show once, few, many or a class for expanded clones.

d_call: TRBD2
cdr3_length: 14
v_call: TRBV6-5
j_call: TRBJ2-3
clone_size: NA
cdr3_nt: TGTGCCAGCATGCGGGGGGGCCTGGTAGATACGCAGTATTTT
cdr3_aa: CASMRGGLVDTQYF

d_call: NA
cdr3_length: 12
v_call: TRBV9
j_call: TRBJ1-6
clone_size: few
cdr3_nt: TGTGCCAGCAGCGTAGACAATTCACCCCTCCACTTT
cdr3_aa: CASSVDNSPLHF

d_call: TRBD1
cdr3_length: 13
v_call: TRBV11-2
j_call: TRBJ1-1
clone_size: NA
cdr3_nt: TGTGCCAGCAGCTTAGGACAGGGCACTGAAGCTTTCTTT
cdr3_aa: CASSLGQGTEAFF

d_call: NA
cdr3_length: 13
v_call: TRBV10-2
j_call: TRBJ2-7
clone_size: NA
cdr3_nt: TGCGCCAGCAGTGAATCCAACTCCTACGAGCAGTACTTC
cdr3_aa: CASSESNSYEQYF

d_call: TRBD2
cdr3_length: 13
v_call: TRBV11-2
j_call: TRBJ2-7
clone_size: once
cdr3_nt: TGTGCCAGCAGCTTAGGACTAGCGTACGAGCAGTACTTC
cdr3_aa: CASSLGLAYEQYF

d_call: NA
cdr3_length: 13
v_call: TRBV7-7
j_call: TRBJ2-3
clone_size: once
cdr3_nt: TGTGCTAGCAGCTTAGACAGCACAGATACGCAGTATTTT
cdr3_aa: CASSLDSTDTQYF

d_call: TRBD1
cdr3_length: 14
v_call: TRBV30
j_call: TRBJ1-3
clone_size: once
cdr3_nt: TGTGCCTGGAGTTACGGACAGGGGGCGAACACCATATATTTT
cdr3_aa: CAWSYGQGANTIYF

d_call: NA
cdr3_length: 13
v_call: TRBV27
j_call: TRBJ1-2
clone_size: few
cdr3_nt: TGTGCCAGCAGTTTACAGGGGAACTATGGCTACACCTTC
cdr3_aa: CASSLQGNYGYTF

d_call: TRBD2
cdr3_length: 13
v_call: TRBV2
j_call: TRBJ2-7
clone_size: NA
cdr3_nt: TGTGCCAGCAGTGAACTAGCGGCCTACGAGCAGTACTTC
cdr3_aa: CASSELAAYEQYF

d_call: NA
cdr3_length: 12
v_call: TRBV12-5
j_call: TRBJ2-5
clone_size: NA
cdr3_nt: TGTGCTAGTGGTTTGGACAGGGAGACCCAGTACTTC
cdr3_aa: CASGLDRETQYF

d_call: NA
cdr3_length: 13
v_call: TRBV10-3
j_call: TRBJ1-2
clone_size: NA
cdr3_nt: TGTGCCATCAGTGAGTCGACAGGCTATGGCTACACCTTC
cdr3_aa: CAISESTGYGYTF

d_call: NA
cdr3_length: 12
v_call: TRBV27
j_call: TRBJ2-2
clone_size: NA
cdr3_nt: TGTGCCAGCAGTTTCAACACCGGGGAGCTGTTTTTT
cdr3_aa: CASSFNTGELFF

d_call: NA
cdr3_length: 17
v_call: TRBV2
j_call: TRBJ1-2
clone_size: NA
cdr3_nt: TGTGCCAGCAGTGAGGATCTTGGGACCGAGGACGACTATGGCTACACCTTC
cdr3_aa: CASSEDLGTEDDYGYTF

d_call: NA
cdr3_length: 14
v_call: TRBV6-4
j_call: TRBJ1-3
clone_size: NA
cdr3_nt: TGTGCCAGCAGTGAGGGACACTCTGGAAACACCATATATTTT
cdr3_aa: CASSEGHSGNTIYF

d_call: NA
cdr3_length: 15
v_call: TRBV7-9
j_call: TRBJ1-2
clone_size: once
cdr3_nt: TGTGCCAGCAGCTTAGCCCTGGGACATAACTATGGCTACACCTTC
cdr3_aa: CASSLALGHNYGYTF

d_call: NA
cdr3_length: 10
v_call: TRBV6-1
j_call: TRBJ1-2
clone_size: few
cdr3_nt: TGTGCCAGCAGTAACTATGGCTACACCTTC
cdr3_aa: CASSNYGYTF

d_call: TRBD1
cdr3_length: 14
v_call: TRBV27
j_call: TRBJ1-1
clone_size: NA
cdr3_nt: TGTGCCAGCAGTCACAGGGGTACGAACACTGAAGCTTTCTTT
cdr3_aa: CASSHRGTNTEAFF

d_call: NA
cdr3_length: 14
v_call: TRBV13
j_call: TRBJ1-2
clone_size: NA
cdr3_nt: TGTGCCAGCAGCGGCGCCAGCACTGAGAATGGCTACACCTTC
cdr3_aa: CASSGASTENGYTF

d_call: NA
cdr3_length: 14
v_call: TRBV7-3
j_call: TRBJ2-6
clone_size: NA
cdr3_nt: TGTGCCAGCAGCTTAAACTCTGGGGCCAACGTCCTGACTTTC
cdr3_aa: CASSLNSGANVLTF

d_call: TRBD2
cdr3_length: 16
v_call: TRBV19
j_call: TRBJ2-1
clone_size: NA
cdr3_nt: TGTGCCAGTAGTATCTCTTTCCTAGCGGGGGTCTATGAGCAGTTCTTC
cdr3_aa: CASSISFLAGVYEQFF

d_call: TRBD1
cdr3_length: 13
v_call: TRBV19
j_call: TRBJ2-2
clone_size: NA
cdr3_nt: TGTGCCAGTACAGGGGGCGCGACCGGGGAGCTGTTTTTT
cdr3_aa: CASTGGATGELFF

d_call: NA
cdr3_length: 13
v_call: TRBV5-6
j_call: TRBJ1-6
clone_size: few
cdr3_nt: TGTGCCAGCAGCTTGGGACAAAATTCACCCCTCCACTTT
cdr3_aa: CASSLGQNSPLHF

d_call: NA
cdr3_length: 14
v_call: TRBV5-1
j_call: TRBJ2-7
clone_size: NA
cdr3_nt: TGCGCCAGCAGCTCCGGGACTGGGTTCTACGAGCAGTACTTC
cdr3_aa: CASSSGTGFYEQYF

d_call: NA
cdr3_length: 11
v_call: TRBV11-2
j_call: TRBJ2-7
clone_size: NA
cdr3_nt: TGTGCCAGCAGCTTTAACTACGAGCAGTACTTC
cdr3_aa: CASSFNYEQYF

d_call: NA
cdr3_length: 11
v_call: TRBV9
j_call: TRBJ1-1
clone_size: NA
cdr3_nt: TGTGCCAGCAGCGGGGGCACTGAAGCTTTCTTT
cdr3_aa: CASSGGTEAFF

d_call: TRBD2
cdr3_length: 14
v_call: TRBV4-1
j_call: TRBJ2-7
clone_size: NA
cdr3_nt: TGCGCCAGCAGCCCGGGACTAGCCTCCTACGAGCAGTACTTC
cdr3_aa: CASSPGLASYEQYF

d_call: TRBD2
cdr3_length: 15
v_call: TRBV11-2
j_call: TRBJ2-2
clone_size: once
cdr3_nt: TGTGCCAGCAGCCCGGGACTAGCTAGCACCGGGGAGCTGTTTTTT
cdr3_aa: CASSPGLASTGELFF

d_call: TRBD2
cdr3_length: 13
v_call: TRBV7-3
j_call: TRBJ2-1
clone_size: NA
cdr3_nt: TGTGCCAGCAGCTTAGAGGGGAGGGATGAGCAGTTCTTC
cdr3_aa: CASSLEGRDEQFF

d_call: TRBD1
cdr3_length: 12
v_call: TRBV11-2
j_call: TRBJ2-1
clone_size: once
cdr3_nt: TGTGCCAGCAGCTTACAGGGGGATGAGCAGTTCTTC
cdr3_aa: CASSLQGDEQFF

d_call: TRBD1
cdr3_length: 13
v_call: TRBV7-2
j_call: TRBJ2-7
clone_size: NA
cdr3_nt: TGTGCCAGCAGCTTCCAGGGACAGGGCGAGCAGTACTTC
cdr3_aa: CASSFQGQGEQYF

d_call: TRBD1
cdr3_length: 14
v_call: TRBV19
j_call: TRBJ2-7
clone_size: NA
cdr3_nt: TGTGCCAGTAGTTCCAGGGGGCTCGCCTACGAGCAGTACTTC
cdr3_aa: CASSSRGLAYEQYF

d_call: NA
cdr3_length: 13
v_call: TRBV11-3
j_call: TRBJ2-2
clone_size: NA
cdr3_nt: TGTGCCAGCAGCTTGACTAACACCGGGGAGCTGTTTTTT
cdr3_aa: CASSLTNTGELFF

d_call: NA
cdr3_length: 13
v_call: TRBV5-6
j_call: TRBJ1-5
clone_size: NA
cdr3_nt: TGTGCCAGCAGCCGGGACAGCAATCAGCCCCAGCATTTT
cdr3_aa: CASSRDSNQPQHF

d_call: NA
cdr3_length: 14
v_call: TRBV27
j_call: TRBJ1-5
clone_size: NA
cdr3_nt: TGTGCCAGCAGTTTTTCGTATAGCAATCAGCCCCAGCATTTT
cdr3_aa: CASSFSYSNQPQHF

d_call: TRBD1
cdr3_length: 15
v_call: TRBV5-6
j_call: TRBJ2-7
clone_size: NA
cdr3_nt: TGTGCCAGCAGCTCGCCCGGGACAGGGATTTACGAGCAGTACTTC
cdr3_aa: CASSSPGTGIYEQYF

d_call: NA
cdr3_length: 12
v_call: TRBV5-1
j_call: TRBJ1-1
clone_size: NA
cdr3_nt: TGCGCCAGCAGCTTGCCCAACACTGAAGCTTTCTTT
cdr3_aa: CASSLPNTEAFF

d_call: TRBD1
cdr3_length: 14
v_call: TRBV5-6
j_call: TRBJ2-7
clone_size: NA
cdr3_nt: TGTGCCAGCAGCTTGGGACAGGGGGCGTACGAGCAGTACTTC
cdr3_aa: CASSLGQGAYEQYF

d_call: NA
cdr3_length: 14
v_call: TRBV10-3
j_call: TRBJ1-2
clone_size: NA
cdr3_nt: TGTGCCATCAGTGAGTCGACAGCTAACTATGGCTACACCTTC
cdr3_aa: CAISESTANYGYTF

d_call: NA
cdr3_length: 13
v_call: TRBV30
j_call: TRBJ2-3
clone_size: NA
cdr3_nt: TGTGCCTGGAGTTTTGGGGGCACAGATACGCAGTATTTT
cdr3_aa: CAWSFGGTDTQYF

d_call: NA
cdr3_length: 13
v_call: TRBV19
j_call: TRBJ1-2
clone_size: NA
cdr3_nt: TGTGCCAGTAGTATAGGGACAAACTATGGCTACACCTTC
cdr3_aa: CASSIGTNYGYTF

d_call: NA
cdr3_length: 13
v_call: TRBV12-2
j_call: TRBJ1-3
clone_size: NA
cdr3_nt: TGTGCAAGTCGCTTACACTCTGGAAACACCATATATTTT
cdr3_aa: CASRLHSGNTIYF

d_call: NA
cdr3_length: 10
v_call: TRBV12-5
j_call: TRBJ2-1
clone_size: few
cdr3_nt: TGTGCTAGTGGTTTGAATGAGCAGTTCTTC
cdr3_aa: CASGLNEQFF

d_call: NA
cdr3_length: 11
v_call: TRBV11-2
j_call: TRBJ2-7
clone_size: NA
cdr3_nt: TGTGCCAGCAGCGACAGGTACGAGCAGTACTTC
cdr3_aa: CASSDRYEQYF